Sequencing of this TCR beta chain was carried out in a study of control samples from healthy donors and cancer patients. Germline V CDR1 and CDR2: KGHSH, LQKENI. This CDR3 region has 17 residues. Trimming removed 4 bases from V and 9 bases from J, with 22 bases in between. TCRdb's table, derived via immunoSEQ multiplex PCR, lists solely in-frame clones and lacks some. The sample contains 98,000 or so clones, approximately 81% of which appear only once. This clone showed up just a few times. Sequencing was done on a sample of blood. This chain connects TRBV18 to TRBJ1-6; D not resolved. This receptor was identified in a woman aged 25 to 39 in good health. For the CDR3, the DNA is TGTGCCAGCTCACACGCCCCGCCCCAGAGCGTAGGTTCACCCCTCCACTTT. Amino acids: CASSHAPPQSVGSPLHF. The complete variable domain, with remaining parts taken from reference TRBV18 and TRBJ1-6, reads NAGVMQNPRHLVRRRGQEARLRCSPMKGHSHVYWYRQLPEEGLKFMVYLQKENIIDESGMPKERFSAEFPKEGPSILRIQQVVRGDSAAYFCASSHAPPQSVGSPLHFGNGTRLTVT.